The clone carrying this TCR beta chain showed up many times. Each CDR3 protein gets one entry after TCRdb re-called the RT-PCR reads with MiXCR. Here the sample spans fewer than 800,000 distinct CDR3 sequences, over 12% being singletons. In germline, CDR1 is LGHNA, CDR2 YSLEER. V lost 0 bases to trimming and J lost 8 bases, with 10 bases between them. The CDR3 is made up of 13 amino acids. Specimen: memory CD4+ T cells from blood. The receptor was isolated from a female donor in good health, serving as a healthy control. The chain combines TRBV4-3 with TRBJ1-2, with a possible D match to TRBD1 (6 bases). CDR3 DNA sequence: TGCGCCAGCAGCCAAGAACAGGGTGGCGGCTACACCTTC. Encoded protein: CASSQEQGGGYTF.